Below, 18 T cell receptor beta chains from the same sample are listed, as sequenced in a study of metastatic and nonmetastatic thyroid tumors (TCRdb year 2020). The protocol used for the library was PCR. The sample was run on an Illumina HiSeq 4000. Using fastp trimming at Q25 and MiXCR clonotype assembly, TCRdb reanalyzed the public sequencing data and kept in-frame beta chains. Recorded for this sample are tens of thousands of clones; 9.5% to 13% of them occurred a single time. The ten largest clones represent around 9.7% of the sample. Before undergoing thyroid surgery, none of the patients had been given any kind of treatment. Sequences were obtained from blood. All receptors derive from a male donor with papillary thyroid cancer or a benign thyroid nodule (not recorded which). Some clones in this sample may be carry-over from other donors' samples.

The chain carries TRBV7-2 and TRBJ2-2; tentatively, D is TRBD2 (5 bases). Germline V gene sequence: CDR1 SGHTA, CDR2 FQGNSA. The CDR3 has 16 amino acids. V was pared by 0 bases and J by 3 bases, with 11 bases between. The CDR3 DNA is TGTGCCAGCAGCTTAGCGCCAGCGGCAGACACCGGGGAGCTGTTTTTT. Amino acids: CASSLAPAADTGELFF.

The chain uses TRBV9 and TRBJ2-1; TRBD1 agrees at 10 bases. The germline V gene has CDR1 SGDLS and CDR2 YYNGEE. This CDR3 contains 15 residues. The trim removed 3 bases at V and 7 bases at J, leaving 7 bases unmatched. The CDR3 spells CASSGWGQGRNEQFF. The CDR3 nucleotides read TGTGCCAGCAGCGGTTGGGGACAGGGGAGGAATGAGCAGTTCTTC.

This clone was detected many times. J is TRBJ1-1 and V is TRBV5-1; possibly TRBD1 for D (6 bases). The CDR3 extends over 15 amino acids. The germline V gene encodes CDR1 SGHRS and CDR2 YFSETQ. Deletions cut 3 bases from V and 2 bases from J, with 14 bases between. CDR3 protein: CASSSQTGGNTEAFF. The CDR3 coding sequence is TGCGCCAGCAGCTCACAGACAGGCGGTAACACTGAAGCTTTCTTT. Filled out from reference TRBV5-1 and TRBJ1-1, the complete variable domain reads KAGVTQTPRYLIKTRGQQVTLSCSPISGHRSVSWYQQTPGQGLQFLFEYFSETQRNKGNFPGRFSGRQFSNSRSEMNVSTLELGDSALYLCASSSQTGGNTEAFFGQGTRLTVV.

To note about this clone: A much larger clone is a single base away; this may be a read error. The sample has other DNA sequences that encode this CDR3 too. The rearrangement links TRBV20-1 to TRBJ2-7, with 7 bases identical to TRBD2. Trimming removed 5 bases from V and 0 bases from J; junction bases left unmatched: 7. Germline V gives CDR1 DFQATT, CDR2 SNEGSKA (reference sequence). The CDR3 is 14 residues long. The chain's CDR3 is CSAQLAVYSYEQYF. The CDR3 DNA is TGCAGTGCTCAGCTAGCGGTATACTCCTACGAGCAGTACTTC.

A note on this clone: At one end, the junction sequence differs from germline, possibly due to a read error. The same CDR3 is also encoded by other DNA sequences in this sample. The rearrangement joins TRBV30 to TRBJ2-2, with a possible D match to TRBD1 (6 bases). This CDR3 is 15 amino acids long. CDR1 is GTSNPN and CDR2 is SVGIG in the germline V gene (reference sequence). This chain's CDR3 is CAWSWGHLNTGELFF. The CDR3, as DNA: TGCGCCTGGAGTTGGGGGCACCTGAACACCGGGGAGTTGTTTTTT.

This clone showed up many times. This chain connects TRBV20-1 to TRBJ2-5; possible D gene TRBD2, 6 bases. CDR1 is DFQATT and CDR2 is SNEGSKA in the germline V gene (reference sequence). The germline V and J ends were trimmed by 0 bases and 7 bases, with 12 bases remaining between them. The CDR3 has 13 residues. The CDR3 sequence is CSARDAVGGTQYF. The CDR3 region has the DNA TGCAGTGCTAGAGACGCGGTGGGGGGGACCCAGTACTTC.

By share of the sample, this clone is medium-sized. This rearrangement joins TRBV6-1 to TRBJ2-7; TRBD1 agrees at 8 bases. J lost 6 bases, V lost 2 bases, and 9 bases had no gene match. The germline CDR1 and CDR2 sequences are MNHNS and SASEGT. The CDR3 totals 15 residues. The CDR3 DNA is TGTGCCAGCAGTGAAAGTTGGCAGGGGGCAGGCGAGCAGTACTTC. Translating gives CASSESWQGAGEQYF.

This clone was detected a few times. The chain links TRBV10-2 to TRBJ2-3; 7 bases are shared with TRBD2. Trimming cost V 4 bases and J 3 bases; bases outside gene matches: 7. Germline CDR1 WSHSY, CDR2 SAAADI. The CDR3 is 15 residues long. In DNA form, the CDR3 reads TGCGCCAGCAGTGGACTAGCTGGATGGACAGATACGCAGTATTTT. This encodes CASSGLAGWTDTQYF.

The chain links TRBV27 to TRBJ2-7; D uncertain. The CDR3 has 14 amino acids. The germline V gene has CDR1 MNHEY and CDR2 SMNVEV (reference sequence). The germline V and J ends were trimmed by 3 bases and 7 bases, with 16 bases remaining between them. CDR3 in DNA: TGTGCCAGCAGTTTTGTGGCCCGGGCGACGGAGCAGTACTTC. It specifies CASSFVARATEQYF.

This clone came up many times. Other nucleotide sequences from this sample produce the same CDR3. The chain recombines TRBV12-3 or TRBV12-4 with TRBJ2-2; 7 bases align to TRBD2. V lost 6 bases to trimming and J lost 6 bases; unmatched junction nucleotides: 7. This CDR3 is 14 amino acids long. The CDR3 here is CASSLAGVPGELFF. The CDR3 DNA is TGTGCCAGCAGCCTCGCGGGAGTACCCGGGGAGCTGTTTTTT.

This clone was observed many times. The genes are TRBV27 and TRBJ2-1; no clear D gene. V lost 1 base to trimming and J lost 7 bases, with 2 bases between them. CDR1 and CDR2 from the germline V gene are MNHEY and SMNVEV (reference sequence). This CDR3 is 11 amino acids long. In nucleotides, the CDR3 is TGTGCCAGCAGTTTATATAATGAGCAGTTCTTC. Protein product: CASSLYNEQFF.

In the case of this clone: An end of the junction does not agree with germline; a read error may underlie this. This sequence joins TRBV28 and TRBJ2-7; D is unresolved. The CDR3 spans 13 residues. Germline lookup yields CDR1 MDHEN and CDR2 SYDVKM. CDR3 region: CAGRTYTQPGQYF. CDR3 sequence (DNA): TGTGCCGGCAGAACCTATACACAGCCAGGGCAGTACTTC.

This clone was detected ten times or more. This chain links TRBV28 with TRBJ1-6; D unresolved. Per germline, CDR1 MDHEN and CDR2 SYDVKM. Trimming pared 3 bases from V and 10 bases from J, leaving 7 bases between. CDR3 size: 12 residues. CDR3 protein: CASSFINSPLHF. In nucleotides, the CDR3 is TGTGCCAGCAGTTTCATAAACTCACCCCTCCACTTT.

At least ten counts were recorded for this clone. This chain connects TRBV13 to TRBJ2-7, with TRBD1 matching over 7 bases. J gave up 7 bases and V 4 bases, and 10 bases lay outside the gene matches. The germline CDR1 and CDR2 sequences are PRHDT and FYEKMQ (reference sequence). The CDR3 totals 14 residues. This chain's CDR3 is CASSYPGTAYEQYF. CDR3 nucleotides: TGTGCCAGCAGCTACCCCGGGACAGCATATGAGCAGTACTTC.

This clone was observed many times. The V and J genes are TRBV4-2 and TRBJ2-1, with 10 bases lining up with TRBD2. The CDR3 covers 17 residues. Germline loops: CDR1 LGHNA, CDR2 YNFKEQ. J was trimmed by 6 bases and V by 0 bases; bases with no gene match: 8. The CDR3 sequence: CASSQDPSGSSPNEQFF. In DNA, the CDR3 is TGTGCCAGCAGCCAAGATCCTAGCGGGAGTTCTCCCAATGAGCAGTTCTTC.

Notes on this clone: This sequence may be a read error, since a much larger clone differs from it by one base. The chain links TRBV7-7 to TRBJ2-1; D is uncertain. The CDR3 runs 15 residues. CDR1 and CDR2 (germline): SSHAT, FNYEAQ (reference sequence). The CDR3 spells CASSLVPSSYNEQFF. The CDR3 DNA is TGTGCTAGCAGCTTAGTTCCGAGCTCCTACAATGAGCAGTTCTTC.

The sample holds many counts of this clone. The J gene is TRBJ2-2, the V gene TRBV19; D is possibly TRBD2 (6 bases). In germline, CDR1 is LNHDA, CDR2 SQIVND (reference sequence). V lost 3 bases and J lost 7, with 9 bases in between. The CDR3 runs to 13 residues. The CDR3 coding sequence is TGTGCCAGTAGTATTCCGGGAGTCGGGGAGCTGTTTTTT. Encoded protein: CASSIPGVGELFF.

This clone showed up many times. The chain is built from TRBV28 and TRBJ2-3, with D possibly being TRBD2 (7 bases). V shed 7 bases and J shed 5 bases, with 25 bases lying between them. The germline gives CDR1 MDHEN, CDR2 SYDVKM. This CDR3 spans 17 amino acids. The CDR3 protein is CASIGFWGREKEDTQYF. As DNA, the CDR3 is TGTGCCAGCATTGGATTCTGGGGGCGGGAGAAAGAAGATACGCAGTATTTT.